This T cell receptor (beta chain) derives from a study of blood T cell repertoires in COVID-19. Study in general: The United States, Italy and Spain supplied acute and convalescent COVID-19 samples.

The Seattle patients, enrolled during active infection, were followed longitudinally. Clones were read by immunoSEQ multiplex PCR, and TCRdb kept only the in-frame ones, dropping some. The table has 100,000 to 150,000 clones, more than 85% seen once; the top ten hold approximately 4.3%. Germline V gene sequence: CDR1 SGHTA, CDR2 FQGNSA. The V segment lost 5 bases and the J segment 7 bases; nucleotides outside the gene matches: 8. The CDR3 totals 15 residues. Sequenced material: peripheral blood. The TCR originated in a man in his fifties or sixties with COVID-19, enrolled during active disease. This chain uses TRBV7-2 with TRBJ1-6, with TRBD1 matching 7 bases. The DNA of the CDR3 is TGTGCCAGCAGCGCTCGACAGGGTTTAAATTCACCCCTCCACTTT. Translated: CASSARQGLNSPLHF.